These T cell receptor beta chains were read from a single sample in a study of cytomegalovirus exposure and HLA in healthy donors. This table comes from immunoSEQ multiplex PCR, and its TCRdb copy is limited to in-frame clones, with some not included. In the table there are tens of thousands of clones, approximately 94% of which are singletons. Sequenced: PBMCs. Receptor source: a woman between 18 and 29 years old in good health and CMV-seropositive. Both conserved end residues are part of each CDR3. The D gene is left open where the match is weak. Some rows mark clone size as missing; the rest say once, few, many or name a class of expanded clone.

>TRBV6-1|.|TRBJ1-2|15|.
CASSEFPSTLYGYTF
TGTGCCAGCAGTGAATTCCCAAGCACGCTCTATGGCTACACCTTC
>TRBV4-3|.|TRBJ1-1|12|.
CASSQDWRVTFF
TGCGCCAGCAGCCAAGACTGGCGGGTGACTTTCTTT
>TRBV5-4|once|TRBJ1-3|14|.
CASSLDNSGNTIYF
TGTGCCAGCAGCTTGGACAACTCTGGAAACACCATATATTTT
>TRBV6-1|.|TRBJ2-2|16|.
CASSESGLGGTGELFF
TGTGCCAGCAGTGAAAGCGGGCTGGGGGGCACCGGGGAGCTGTTTTTT
>TRBV21-1|.|TRBJ1-4|17|.
CASSNLTQGPTNEKLFF
TGTGCCAGCAGCAACCTCACACAGGGCCCAACTAATGAAAAACTGTTTTTT
>TRBV30|.|TRBJ1-1|12|.
CAWNRVFSEAFF
TGTGCCTGGAACAGGGTTTTCAGTGAAGCTTTCTTT
>TRBV6-1|few|TRBJ1-3|14|.
CASSEYISGNTIYF
TGTGCCAGCAGTGAGTACATATCTGGAAACACCATATATTTT
>TRBV2|.|TRBJ1-1|18|.
CASSLTGGQSLGDTEAFF
TGTGCCAGCAGCCTTACTGGAGGACAGTCCTTAGGGGACACTGAAGCTTTCTTT
>TRBV9|.|TRBJ1-1|13|.
CASSPGGRTEAFF
TGTGCCAGCAGCCCGGGGGGTAGGACTGAAGCTTTCTTT
>TRBV9|.|TRBJ1-3|14|.
CASSGYSSGNTIYF
TGTGCCAGCAGCGGGTACAGCTCCGGAAACACCATATATTTT
>TRBV13|.|TRBJ2-5|12|.
CASSTPAGTQYF
TGTGCCAGCAGCACCCCAGCGGGGACCCAGTACTTC
>TRBV19|.|TRBJ1-5|14|TRBD1
CASSTDRGVQPQHF
TGTGCCAGTAGTACCGACAGGGGGGTTCAGCCCCAGCATTTT
>TRBV10-2|.|TRBJ2-2|15|.
CASSDSSRNTGELFF
TGCGCCAGCAGTGACTCCTCTAGGAACACCGGGGAGCTGTTTTTT
>TRBV9|.|TRBJ2-5|16|TRBD1
CASSVTPQGAQETQYF
TGTGCCAGCAGCGTAACCCCACAGGGGGCTCAGGAGACCCAGTACTTC
>TRBV19|.|TRBJ2-7|19|.
CASSIPRQGRLEVPYEQYF
TGTGCCAGTAGTATACCCCGCCAGGGGCGTTTAGAAGTCCCTTACGAGCAGTACTTC
>TRBV11-2|.|TRBJ1-5|14|.
CASSVGSSNQPQHF
TGTGCCAGCAGCGTCGGGAGTAGCAATCAGCCCCAGCATTTT
>TRBV4-3|.|TRBJ1-4|15|.
CASSQDSGRAEKLFF
TGCGCCAGCAGCCAAGATTCGGGCAGGGCTGAAAAACTGTTTTTT
>TRBV19|.|TRBJ1-1|16|TRBD1
CASSPRGTGANTEAFF
TGTGCCAGTAGTCCCCGCGGGACAGGGGCGAACACTGAAGCTTTCTTT
>TRBV2|.|TRBJ2-3|15|TRBD2
CASTRTSGNTDTQYF
TGTGCCAGCACCCGGACTAGCGGAAACACAGATACGCAGTATTTT
>TRBV9|once|TRBJ2-2|15|.
CASSVATGDTGELFF
TGTGCCAGCAGCGTAGCTACGGGGGACACCGGGGAGCTGTTTTTT
>TRBV6-4|.|TRBJ2-3|16|TRBD2
CASSDASGGAPDTQYF
TGTGCCAGCAGTGACGCTAGCGGGGGGGCCCCAGATACGCAGTATTTT
>TRBV2|.|TRBJ2-3|14|TRBD2
CASSVVGGRDTQYF
TGTGCCAGCAGTGTAGTGGGAGGGAGGGATACGCAGTATTTT
>TRBV10-1|.|TRBJ2-2|13|.
CASSEGTGLELFF
TGCGCCAGCAGTGAGGGAACAGGGTTGGAGCTGTTTTTT
>TRBV6-5|.|TRBJ1-2|15|TRBD1
CASRTRTGANYGYTF
TGTGCCAGCAGGACCCGGACAGGGGCAAACTATGGCTACACCTTC
>TRBV4-2|.|TRBJ2-1|17|TRBD2
CASSQDGASGFYNEQFF
TGTGCCAGCAGCCAAGACGGGGCTAGCGGGTTCTACAATGAGCAGTTCTTC
>TRBV6-5|once|TRBJ1-1|15|TRBD1
CASSYRRQGNTEAFF
TGTGCCAGCAGTTATAGGAGACAGGGTAATACTGAAGCTTTCTTT
>TRBV4-3|.|TRBJ1-2|14|.
CASSQSLRGYGYTF
TGCGCCAGCAGCCAATCTCTCAGGGGCTATGGCTACACCTTC
>TRBV10-2|.|TRBJ2-2|15|TRBD1
CASSPGQGGTGELFF
TGCGCCAGCAGCCCTGGACAGGGGGGTACCGGGGAGCTGTTTTTT
>TRBV5-8|.|TRBJ2-5|17|.
CASSLGFGGGGWQTQYF
TGTGCCAGCAGCTTGGGGTTCGGTGGAGGCGGATGGCAGACCCAGTACTTC